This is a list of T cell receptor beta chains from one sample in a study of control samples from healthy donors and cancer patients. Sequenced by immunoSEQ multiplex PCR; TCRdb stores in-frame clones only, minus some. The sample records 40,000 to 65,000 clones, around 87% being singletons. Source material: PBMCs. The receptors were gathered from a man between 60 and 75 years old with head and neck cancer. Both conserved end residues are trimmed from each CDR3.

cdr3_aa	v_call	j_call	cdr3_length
ASGGQVGSYNEQF	TRBV14	TRBJ2-1	13
AISPAIARPNEKLF	TRBV10-3	TRBJ1-4	14
AISESGTTWGPQH	TRBV10-3	TRBJ1-5	13
AWNVSPGPYEQY	TRBV30	TRBJ2-7	12
ASSNYRQGNNEQF	TRBV28	TRBJ2-1	13
ASRTTGTGNSPLH	TRBV19	TRBJ1-6	13
ATSSRQGHTGELF	TRBV15	TRBJ2-2	13
ATIPRKGGTIY	TRBV28	TRBJ1-3	11
ASSQDFRRTSGGAPTQY	TRBV4-3	TRBJ2-3	17
ASTVGGGGSSSYEQY	TRBV28	TRBJ2-7	15
ASSPGVGAEAF	TRBV9	TRBJ1-1	11
ASSLSYLGTSPDTQY	TRBV7-9	TRBJ2-3	15
ASSGQRYNEQF	TRBV6-2/TRBV6-3	TRBJ2-1	11
ASSRDPNQGTGELF	TRBV4-1	TRBJ2-2	14
ASSLGNRESSTDTQY	TRBV11-3	TRBJ2-3	15
ASSSTEVSQPQH	TRBV18	TRBJ1-5	12
ASSFGQGAVQPQH	TRBV13	TRBJ1-5	13
ASTHRAGSTNEKLF	TRBV19	TRBJ1-4	14
ASSQAGNTIY	TRBV3-1/TRBV3-2	TRBJ1-3	10
ASSPISDWGKSDTQY	TRBV4-2	TRBJ2-3	15
ASSVAPGSRHAKNSYEQY	TRBV9	TRBJ2-7	18
ASSYGRSSYEQY	TRBV6-5	TRBJ2-7	12
ASRVGRPTGELF	TRBV6-5	TRBJ2-2	12
ASSIPWISGNTIY	TRBV19	TRBJ1-3	13
ASSQQTGAGNTIY	TRBV3-1/TRBV3-2	TRBJ1-3	13
ASSLTGNGNTIY	TRBV7-9	TRBJ1-3	12
ASSTEGSYQPQH	TRBV19	TRBJ1-5	12
ASSPLAGGSQYTDTQY	TRBV18	TRBJ2-3	16
ASSQDLAVPDTQY	TRBV4-3	TRBJ2-3	13
ASSELYGYGSYEQY	TRBV6-1	TRBJ2-7	14
ASSWDGNTIY	TRBV6-5	TRBJ1-3	10
ASSSVAGTGIPETQY	TRBV7-9	TRBJ2-5	15
ASSLFSGFREKLF	TRBV27	TRBJ1-4	13
ASSQDWTGPWASYEQY	TRBV4-2	TRBJ2-7	16
ASSHSRRAAYGYT	TRBV7-8	TRBJ1-2	13
ASSQDVREGDQETQY	TRBV4-2	TRBJ2-5	15
ASSVALAQGMGTDTQY	TRBV9	TRBJ2-3	16
SVLPHGDRDAEAF	TRBV29-1	TRBJ1-1	13
ASSLSGGTDTQY	TRBV7-3	TRBJ2-3	12
ASSPTNYGYT	TRBV6-6	TRBJ1-2	10
ASSDEGTAVQPQH	TRBV6-1	TRBJ1-5	13
ASSPRQTMDSPLH	TRBV18	TRBJ1-6	13
ASISRQGRLSNQPQH	TRBV28	TRBJ1-5	15
ASSLTGRYQETQY	TRBV28	TRBJ2-5	13
ASSGTSGIGQF	TRBV12-3/TRBV12-4	TRBJ2-1	11
ASSGTVGTDTQY	TRBV3-1/TRBV3-2	TRBJ2-3	12
ASSLNQGGSAGELF	TRBV7-2	TRBJ2-2	14
ASTPGLTSGGKSYNEQF	TRBV19	TRBJ2-1	17
ASRPLGTGVNQPQH	TRBV28	TRBJ1-5	14
ASSPRAETQY	TRBV7-9	TRBJ2-5	10
ASSNRGTGAQY	TRBV6-6	TRBJ2-7	11
ATRLAGQLSYEQY	TRBV28	TRBJ2-7	13